This T cell receptor (beta chain) was recovered during a study of OX40 agonist ivuxolimab in advanced cancers. Germline CDR1 and CDR2: SGDLS and YYNGEE. The V end was cut by 0 bases, the J end by 3 bases, with 13 bases between. The CDR3 runs 15 residues. Sequencing was performed with immunoSEQ multiplex PCR; in TCRdb, only in-frame clones are kept and a portion is missing. The data contain 100,000 or so clones, 75% to 95% of them singletons. Sequenced material: CD4+ or CD8+ T cells sorted from blood, taken in a trial of the OX40 agonist ivuxolimab. The gene calls are TRBV9 and TRBJ2-7; possible D gene TRBD2, 6 bases. The clonotype comes from an adult with an advanced solid tumor such as melanoma, head and neck, liver or kidney cancer. CDR3 coding DNA: TGTGCCAGCAGCGTAGTTGGAGGGACCTACTACGAGCAGTACTTC. Its translation: CASSVVGGTYYEQYF.